This T cell receptor beta chain was identified in a study of early T cells in non-severe SARS-CoV-2 infection. About the study: From unsorted whole blood, bulk RNA was sequenced, and the chains remained unpaired. Broader study findings: Matching against VDJdb likely underestimated virus-specific expansions, favoring anti-spike CD8.

Individual cDNA molecules carried attached unique molecular identifiers. TCRdb itself ran the 5' RACE reads through MiXCR, one entry per CDR3 protein. Among tens of thousands of distinct CDR3 sequences listed, around 6% were seen once. Trimming cost V 11 bases and J 4 bases, with 16 bases left between them. Germline CDR1 is MGHRA and CDR2 is YSYEKL. This CDR3 spans 13 amino acids. This clonotype was observed a handful of times. As yet, its antigen is unknown. Source material: whole blood. The sequence derives from an adult who was a healthcare worker with PCR-confirmed SARS-CoV-2 infection or an uninfected control (not recorded which). The V gene is TRBV4-1, the J gene TRBJ2-3; D is tentatively TRBD1 or TRBD2 (6 bases each). CDR3 loop: CAGTHRAADTQYF. In DNA, the CDR3 is TGCGCCGGGACTCACAGGGCGGCAGATACGCAGTATTTT.